The T cell receptor beta chain under discussion was sequenced for a study of blood T cell repertoires in COVID-19. Study background: Sources were T cells, B-cell-depleted T cells, or PBMCs; the material itself was cDNA or gDNA.

The germline gives CDR1 MDHEN, CDR2 SYDVKM. J was trimmed by 4 bases and V by 7 bases; bases with no gene match: 7. This CDR3 has 15 residues. Authors' processing steps: Amplified reference gene primers provided the basis for estimating nucleated cell counts. Clones were sequenced by immunoSEQ multiplex PCR, and TCRdb holds only the in-frame ones, with some missing. The V and J calls and the clone size are those of that table, but D and trimming were determined from the DNA. This table holds nearly 110,000 clones, 80% to 90% found once. The J gene is TRBJ1-6, the V gene TRBV28, with 7 nucleotides matching TRBD1. Sequenced sample: peripheral blood. The TCR originated in a man between 40 and 49 years old with active or convalescent COVID-19. The CDR3 DNA reads TGTGCCAGCACCAACGAGGGACAGTATAATTCACCCCTCCACTTT. Its translation: CASTNEGQYNSPLHF.